A single sample is the source of the 4 T cell receptor beta chains below, sequenced in a study of blood T cell repertoires in COVID-19. The table came from immunoSEQ multiplex PCR; TCRdb's copy has only in-frame clones and leaves some out. The sample consists of approximately 160,000 clones, roughly four fifths of them appearing once. Material: peripheral blood. These receptors all stem from a man between 65 and 85 years old who had recovered from COVID-19.

The gene calls are TRBV5-4 and TRBJ2-3; TRBD2 agrees at 10 bases. The CDR3 contains 16 residues. Germline-derived CDR1 and CDR2 are SGHNT and YYREEE (reference sequence). After removal of 1 base from V and 0 bases from J, the junction contained 2 bases not matched to a gene. The CDR3 loop reads CASSLQGLASTDTQYF. CDR3 coding DNA: TGTGCCAGCAGCTTGCAGGGACTAGCGAGCACAGATACGCAGTATTTT.

The chain is built from TRBV7-2 and TRBJ1-1; 7 nucleotides match TRBD1. Germline CDR1 reads SGHTA; CDR2 reads FQGNSA. The CDR3 is 16 amino acids. The junction had 5 bases not matched to a gene; V was cut back by 1 base and J by 0 bases. CDR3 coding DNA: TGTGCCAGCAGCTTAGTTAGTGGGACAGTGAACACTGAAGCTTTCTTT. It specifies CASSLVSGTVNTEAFF.

This clone was recorded a few times. The V and J genes are TRBV18 and TRBJ2-5; 7 bases match TRBD1. Per the germline V gene, CDR1 is KGHSH and CDR2 is LQKENI. The CDR3 runs 15 residues. The J segment lost 5 bases and the V segment lost 6 bases, leaving 12 bases of the junction unmatched. The CDR3: CASSPHDRAGETQYF. The CDR3 region has the DNA TGTGCCAGCTCCCCCCACGACAGGGCGGGCGAGACCCAGTACTTC.

This clone was recorded a few times. This rearrangement joins TRBV28 to TRBJ1-1; 7 bases fit TRBD1. J was trimmed by 10 bases and V by 6 bases; bases with no gene match: 17. The CDR3 consists of 15 residues. Germline assignment: CDR1 MDHEN and CDR2 SYDVKM. The CDR3 bases are TGTGCCAGCAGCCTAAGCCTGACAGGGTTGCTTGGAGCTTTCTTT. Translating gives CASSLSLTGLLGAFF.